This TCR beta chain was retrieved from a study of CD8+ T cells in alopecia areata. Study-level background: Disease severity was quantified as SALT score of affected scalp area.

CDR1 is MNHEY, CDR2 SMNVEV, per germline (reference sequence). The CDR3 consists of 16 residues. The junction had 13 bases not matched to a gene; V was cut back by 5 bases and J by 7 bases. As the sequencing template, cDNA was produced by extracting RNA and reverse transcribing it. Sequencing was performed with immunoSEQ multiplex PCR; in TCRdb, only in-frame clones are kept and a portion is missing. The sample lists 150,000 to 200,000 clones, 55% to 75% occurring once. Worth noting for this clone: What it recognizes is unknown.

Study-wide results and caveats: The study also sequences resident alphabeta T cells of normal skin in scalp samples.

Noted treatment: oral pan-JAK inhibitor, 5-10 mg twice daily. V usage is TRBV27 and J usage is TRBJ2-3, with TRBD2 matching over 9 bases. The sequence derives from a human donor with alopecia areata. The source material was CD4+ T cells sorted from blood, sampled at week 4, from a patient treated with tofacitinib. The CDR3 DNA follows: TGTGCCAGCAGTCTGGGTGGGGCGGGGGGGCTGAATACGCAGTATTTT. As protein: CASSLGGAGGLNTQYF.